This entry lists 8 T cell receptor beta chains sequenced from one sample in a study of cytomegalovirus exposure and HLA in healthy donors. PCR used 60 Vbeta primers and 13 Jbeta primers. This table comes from immunoSEQ multiplex PCR, and its TCRdb copy is limited to in-frame clones, with some not included. This sample has tens of thousands of clones; about 70% occur once, and the top ten carry approximately 7.6%. Sequenced sample: PBMCs. The receptors here all came from a man aged 35 to 55 in good health and CMV-seropositive.

The genes are TRBV5-4 and TRBJ1-1, with TRBD1 matching over 9 bases. Per the germline V gene, CDR1 is SGHNT and CDR2 is YYREEE (reference sequence). CDR3 length equals 16 residues. Germline trimming cut 2 bases from V and 4 bases from J; bases unmatched to any gene: 9. The CDR3 coding sequence is TGTGCCAGCAGCTTAAGACCGGGACAGGGTGCCACTGAAGCTTTCTTT. It specifies CASSLRPGQGATEAFF.

This clone was observed a handful of times. J is TRBJ2-2 and V is TRBV15; 10 nucleotides line up with TRBD1. Trimming at V came to 4 bases and at J to 5 bases, leaving 10 bases not matched to a gene. This CDR3 is built from 17 residues. The germline V gene encodes CDR1 LNHNV and CDR2 YYDKDF (reference sequence). The CDR3 is CATSNPSGQGLTGELFF. The CDR3 region has the DNA TGTGCCACCAGCAACCCCTCGGGACAGGGGTTGACCGGGGAGCTGTTTTTT. The whole variable domain, remainder taken from reference TRBV15 and TRBJ2-2, is DAMVIQNPRYQVTQFGKPVTLSCSQTLNHNVMYWYQQKSSQAPKLLFHYYDKDFNNEADTPDNFQSRRPNTSFCFLDIRSPGLGDTAMYLCATSNPSGQGLTGELFFGEGSRLTVL.

The rearrangement joins TRBV5-1 to TRBJ2-7; no definite D call. The CDR3 covers 14 residues. V was cut by 2 bases and J by 0 bases, with 9 bases left in between. Germline CDR1 is SGHRS and CDR2 is YFSETQ. The CDR3 region is CASSFEQYSYEQYF. The DNA of the CDR3 is TGCGCCAGCAGCTTCGAACAGTACTCCTACGAGCAGTACTTC.

Concerning this clone: This CDR3 is also generated by other DNA sequences in the sample. V usage is TRBV29-1 and J usage is TRBJ1-1; the D gene is possibly TRBD1 (6 bases). Per the germline V gene, CDR1 is SQVTM and CDR2 is ANQGSEA. The CDR3 is 13 amino acids. V was trimmed by 6 bases and J by 3 bases, leaving 14 bases between them. The chain's CDR3 is CSVGGQGHTEAFF. CDR3 DNA: TGCAGCGTGGGAGGGCAGGGGCACACTGAAGCTTTCTTT.

This sequence joins TRBV9 and TRBJ2-1, with 10 bases fitting TRBD2. The CDR3 has 21 amino acids. The germline V gene has CDR1 SGDLS and CDR2 YYNGEE. Losses at the gene ends were 2 bases for V and 9 bases for J; bases not matched to a gene: 26. The chain's CDR3 is CASSVGLRDRSAGGSEGEQFF. The CDR3 DNA is TGTGCCAGCAGCGTTGGTTTGAGAGACAGATCAGCGGGGGGGTCAGAAGGTGAGCAGTTCTTC.

This clone was counted only a few times. The V gene is TRBV7-2, the J gene TRBJ2-3; 7 bases are shared with TRBD1. CDR1 SGHTA and CDR2 FQGNSA come from the germline V gene. The CDR3 runs to 15 residues. The V segment lost 5 bases and the J segment 0 bases; nucleotides outside the gene matches: 5. CDR3 residues: CASSTRQGSTDTQYF. Written as DNA, the CDR3 is TGTGCCAGCAGCACCCGACAGGGCAGCACAGATACGCAGTATTTT.

The J gene is TRBJ1-2, the V gene TRBV9; 9 bases map to TRBD1. Per the germline V gene, CDR1 is SGDLS and CDR2 is YYNGEE. This CDR3 region has 16 residues. With V trimmed by 3 bases and J by 0 bases, 6 bases remained unmatched. The CDR3 DNA sequence: TGTGCCAGCAGCGGAGGACAGGGGACAACTAACTATGGCTACACCTTC. Encoded protein: CASSGGQGTTNYGYTF.

J is TRBJ2-3 and V is TRBV5-1, with 9 bases fitting TRBD1. Germline V gene lookup returns CDR1 SGHRS and CDR2 YFSETQ. With V trimmed by 1 base and J by 1 base, 1 base remained unmatched. This CDR3 spans 15 amino acids. The CDR3 region has the DNA TGCGCCAGCAGCTTGTGGACAGGGGGCACAGATACGCAGTATTTT. The encoded protein is CASSLWTGGTDTQYF.